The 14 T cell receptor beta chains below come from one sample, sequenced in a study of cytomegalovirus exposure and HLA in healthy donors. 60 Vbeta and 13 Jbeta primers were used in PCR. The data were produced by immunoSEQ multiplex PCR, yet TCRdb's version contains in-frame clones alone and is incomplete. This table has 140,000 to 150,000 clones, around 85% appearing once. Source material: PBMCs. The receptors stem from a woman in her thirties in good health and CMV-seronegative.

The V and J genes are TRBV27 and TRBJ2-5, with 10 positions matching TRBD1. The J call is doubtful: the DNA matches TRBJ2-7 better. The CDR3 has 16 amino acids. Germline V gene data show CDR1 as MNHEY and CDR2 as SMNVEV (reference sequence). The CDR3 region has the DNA TGTGCCAGCAGTTTATCCGCGGCGGGACAGGGGTACGAGCAGTACTTC. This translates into CASSLSAAGQGYEQYF.

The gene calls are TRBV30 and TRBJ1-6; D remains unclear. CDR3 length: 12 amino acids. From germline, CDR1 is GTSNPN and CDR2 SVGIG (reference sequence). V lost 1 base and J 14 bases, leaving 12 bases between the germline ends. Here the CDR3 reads CAWSGATPALHF. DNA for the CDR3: TGTGCCTGGAGTGGGGCGACCCCGGCCCTCCACTTT.

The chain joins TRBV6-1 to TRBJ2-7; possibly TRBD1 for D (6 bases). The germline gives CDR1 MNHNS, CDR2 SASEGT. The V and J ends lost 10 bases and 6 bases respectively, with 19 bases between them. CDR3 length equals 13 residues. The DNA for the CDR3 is TGTGCCACCACGGACAGCCTCCGGATCGAGCAGTACTTC. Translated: CATTDSLRIEQYF.

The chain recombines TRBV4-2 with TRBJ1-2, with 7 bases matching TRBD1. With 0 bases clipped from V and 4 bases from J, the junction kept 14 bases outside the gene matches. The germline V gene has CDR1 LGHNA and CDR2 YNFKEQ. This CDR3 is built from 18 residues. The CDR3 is CASSQDRTRDRVPYGYTF. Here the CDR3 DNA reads TGTGCCAGCAGCCAAGATAGAACCCGGGACAGAGTGCCCTATGGCTACACCTTC.

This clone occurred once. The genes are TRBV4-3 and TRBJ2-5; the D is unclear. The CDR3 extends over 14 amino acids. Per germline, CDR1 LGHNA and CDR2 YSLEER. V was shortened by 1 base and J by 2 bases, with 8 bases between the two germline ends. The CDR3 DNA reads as TGCGCCAGCAGCCAAGGTCTATTACAAGAGACCCAGTACTTC. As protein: CASSQGLLQETQYF.

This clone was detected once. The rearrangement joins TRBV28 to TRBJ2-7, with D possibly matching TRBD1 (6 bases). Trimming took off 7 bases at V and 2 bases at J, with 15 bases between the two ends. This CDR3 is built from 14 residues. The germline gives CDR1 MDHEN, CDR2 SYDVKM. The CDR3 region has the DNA TGTGCCAGCACCGCCGGGACATCCGCCTACGAGCAGTACTTC. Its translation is CASTAGTSAYEQYF.

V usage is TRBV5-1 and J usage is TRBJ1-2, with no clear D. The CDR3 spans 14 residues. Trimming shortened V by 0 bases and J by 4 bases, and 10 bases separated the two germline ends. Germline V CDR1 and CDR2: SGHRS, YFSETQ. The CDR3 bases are TGCGCCAGCAGCTTGGACAGTATTGGCTATGGCTACACCTTC. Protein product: CASSLDSIGYGYTF.

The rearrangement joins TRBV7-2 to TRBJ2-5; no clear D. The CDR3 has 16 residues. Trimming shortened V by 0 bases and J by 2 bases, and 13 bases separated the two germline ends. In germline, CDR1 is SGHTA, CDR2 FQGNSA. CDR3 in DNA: TGTGCCAGCAGCTTAGCGGCGGTAGCAGCACAAGAGACCCAGTACTTC. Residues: CASSLAAVAAQETQYF.

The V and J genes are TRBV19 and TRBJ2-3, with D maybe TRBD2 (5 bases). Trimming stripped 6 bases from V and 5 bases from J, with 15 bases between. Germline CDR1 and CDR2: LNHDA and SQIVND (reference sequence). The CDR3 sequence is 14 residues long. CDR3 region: CASRFGEPEDTQYF. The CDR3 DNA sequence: TGTGCCAGTAGATTCGGGGAGCCGGAAGATACGCAGTATTTT.

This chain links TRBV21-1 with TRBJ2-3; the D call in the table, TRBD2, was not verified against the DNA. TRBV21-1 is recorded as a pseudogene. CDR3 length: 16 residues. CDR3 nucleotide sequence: TGTGCCAGCACCTATCCCGGGCGGGGGGGCCCAGATACGCAGTATTTT. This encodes CASTYPGRGGPDTQYF.

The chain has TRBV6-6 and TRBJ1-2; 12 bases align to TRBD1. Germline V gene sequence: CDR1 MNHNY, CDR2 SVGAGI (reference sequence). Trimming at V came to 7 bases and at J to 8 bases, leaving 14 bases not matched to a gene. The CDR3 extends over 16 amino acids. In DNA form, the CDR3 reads TGTGCCAGCACCCTAGGGGGGACAGGGGGCTATGGGGGCTACACCTTC. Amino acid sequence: CASTLGGTGGYGGYTF.

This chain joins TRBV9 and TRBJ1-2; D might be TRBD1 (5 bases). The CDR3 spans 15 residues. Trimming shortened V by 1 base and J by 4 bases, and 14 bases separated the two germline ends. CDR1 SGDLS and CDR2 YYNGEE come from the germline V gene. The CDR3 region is CASSVLDTLSYGYTF. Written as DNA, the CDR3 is TGTGCCAGCAGCGTACTGGACACCCTCAGCTATGGCTACACCTTC. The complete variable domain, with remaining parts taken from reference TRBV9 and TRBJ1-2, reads DSGVTQTPKHLITATGQRVTLRCSPRSGDLSVYWYQQSLDQGLQFLIQYYNGEERAKGNILERFSAQQFPDLHSELNLSSLELGDSALYFCASSVLDTLSYGYTFGSGTRLTVV.

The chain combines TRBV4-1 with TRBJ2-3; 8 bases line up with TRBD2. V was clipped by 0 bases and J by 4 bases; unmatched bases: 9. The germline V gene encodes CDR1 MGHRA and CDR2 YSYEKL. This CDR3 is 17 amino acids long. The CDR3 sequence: CASSQDRGLGGPDTQYF. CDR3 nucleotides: TGCGCCAGCAGCCAAGATAGGGGACTAGGGGGGCCAGATACGCAGTATTTT.

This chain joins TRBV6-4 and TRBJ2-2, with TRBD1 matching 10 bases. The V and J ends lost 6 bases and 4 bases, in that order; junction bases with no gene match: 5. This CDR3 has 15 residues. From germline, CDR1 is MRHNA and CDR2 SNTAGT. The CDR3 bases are TGTGCCAGCAGCCTTGGACAGGGGGGCACCGGGGAGCTGTTTTTT. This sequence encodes CASSLGQGGTGELFF.